This TCR beta chain was captured by sequencing in a study of technical replicates of blood from a few donors. TCRdb's table, derived via immunoSEQ multiplex PCR, lists solely in-frame clones and lacks some. The sample lists some 99,000 clones, 95% occurring once. Sample: T cells isolated from PBMCs. This TCR came from a human donor in good health.

The CDR3 here is CASSYYRVNQPQHF. CDR3 bases: TGTGCCAGCAGCTACTACAGGGTCAATCAGCCCCAGCATTTT. This rearrangement joins TRBV5-6 to TRBJ1-5; D perhaps matches TRBD1 (6 bases). V lost 3 bases to trimming and J lost 3 bases, with 10 bases between them. This CDR3 has 14 amino acids. The germline CDR1 and CDR2 sequences are SGHDT and YYEEEE. Drawing the rest from reference TRBV5-6 and TRBJ1-5, the complete variable domain is DAGVTQSPTHLIKTRGQQVTLRCSPKSGHDTVSWYQQALGQGPQFIFQYYEEEERQRGNFPDRFSGHQFPNYSSELNVNALLLGDSALYLCASSYYRVNQPQHFGDGTRLSIL.